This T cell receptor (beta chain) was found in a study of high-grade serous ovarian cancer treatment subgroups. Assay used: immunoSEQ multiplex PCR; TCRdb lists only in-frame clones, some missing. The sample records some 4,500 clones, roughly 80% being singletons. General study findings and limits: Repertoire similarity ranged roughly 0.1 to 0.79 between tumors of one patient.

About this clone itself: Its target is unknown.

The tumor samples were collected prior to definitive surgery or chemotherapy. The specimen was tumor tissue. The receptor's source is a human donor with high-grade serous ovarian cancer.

The CDR3 region has the DNA TGTGCCATCGGACTCGCCGGGGATACGCAGTATTTT. Its translation is CAIGLAGDTQYF. The chain recombines TRBV6-6 with TRBJ2-3; tentatively, D is TRBD2 (5 bases). This CDR3 has 12 residues. Germline-derived CDR1 and CDR2 are MNHNY and SVGAGI (reference sequence). The V and J ends lost 10 bases and 6 bases respectively, with 14 bases between them.